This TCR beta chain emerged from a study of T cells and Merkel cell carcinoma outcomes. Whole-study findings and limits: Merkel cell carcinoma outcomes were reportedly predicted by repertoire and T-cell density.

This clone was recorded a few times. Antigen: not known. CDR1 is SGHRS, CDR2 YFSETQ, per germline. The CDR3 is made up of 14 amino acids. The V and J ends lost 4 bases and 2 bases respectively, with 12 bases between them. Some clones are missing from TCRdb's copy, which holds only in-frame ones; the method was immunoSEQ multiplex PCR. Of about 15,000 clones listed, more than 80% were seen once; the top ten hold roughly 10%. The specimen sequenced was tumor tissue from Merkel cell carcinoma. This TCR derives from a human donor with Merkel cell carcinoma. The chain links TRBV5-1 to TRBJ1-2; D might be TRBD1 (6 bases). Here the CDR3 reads CASSTRGGNYGYTF. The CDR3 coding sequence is TGCGCCAGCAGCACCCGGGGGGGCAACTATGGCTACACCTTC.